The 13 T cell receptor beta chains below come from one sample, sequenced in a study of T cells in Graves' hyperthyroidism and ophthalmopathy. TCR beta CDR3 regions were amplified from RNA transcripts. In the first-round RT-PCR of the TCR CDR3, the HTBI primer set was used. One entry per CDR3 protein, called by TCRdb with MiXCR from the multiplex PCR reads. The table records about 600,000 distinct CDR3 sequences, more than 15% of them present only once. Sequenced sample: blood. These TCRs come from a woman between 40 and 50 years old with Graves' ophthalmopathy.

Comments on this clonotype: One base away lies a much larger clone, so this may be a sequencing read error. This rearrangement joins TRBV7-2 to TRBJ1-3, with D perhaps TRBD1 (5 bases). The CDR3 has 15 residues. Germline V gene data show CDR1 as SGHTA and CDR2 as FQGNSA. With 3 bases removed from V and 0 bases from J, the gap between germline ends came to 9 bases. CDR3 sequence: CASSFDSNSGNTIYF. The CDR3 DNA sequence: TGTGCCAGCAGCTTCGACAGCAACTCTGGAAACACCATATATTTT.

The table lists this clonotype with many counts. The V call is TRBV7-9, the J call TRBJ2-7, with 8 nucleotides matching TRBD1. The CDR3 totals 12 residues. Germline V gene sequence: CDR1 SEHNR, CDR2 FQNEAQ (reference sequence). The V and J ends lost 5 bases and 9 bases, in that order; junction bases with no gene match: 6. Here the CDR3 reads CASSTGQGVQYF. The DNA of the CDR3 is TGTGCCAGCAGCACCGGACAGGGAGTGCAGTACTTC. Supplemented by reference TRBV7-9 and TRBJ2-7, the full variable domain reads DTGVSQNPRHKITKRGQNVTFRCDPISEHNRLYWYRQTLGQGPEFLTYFQNEAQLEKSRLLSDRFSAERPKGSFSTLEIQRTEQGDSAMYLCASSTGQGVQYFGPGTRLTVT.

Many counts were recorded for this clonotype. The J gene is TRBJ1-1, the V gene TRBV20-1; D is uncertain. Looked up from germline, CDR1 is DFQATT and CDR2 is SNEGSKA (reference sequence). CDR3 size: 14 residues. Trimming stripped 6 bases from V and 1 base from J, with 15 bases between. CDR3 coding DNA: TGCAGTGCCCGAGGTGGTACACCGAACACTGAAGCTTTCTTT. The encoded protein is CSARGGTPNTEAFF.

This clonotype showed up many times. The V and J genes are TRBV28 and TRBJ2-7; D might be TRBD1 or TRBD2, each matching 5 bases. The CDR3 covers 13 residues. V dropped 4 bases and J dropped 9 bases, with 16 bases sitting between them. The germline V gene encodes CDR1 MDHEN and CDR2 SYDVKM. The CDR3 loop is CASSSLKGRGQYF. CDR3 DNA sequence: TGTGCCAGCAGTTCGTTGAAGGGACGGGGGCAGTACTTC.

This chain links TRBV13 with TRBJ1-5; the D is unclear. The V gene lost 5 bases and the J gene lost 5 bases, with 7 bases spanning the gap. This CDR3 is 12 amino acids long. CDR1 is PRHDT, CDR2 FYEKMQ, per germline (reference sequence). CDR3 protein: CASSPGYQPQHF. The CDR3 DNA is TGTGCCAGCAGCCCCGGATATCAGCCCCAGCATTTT.

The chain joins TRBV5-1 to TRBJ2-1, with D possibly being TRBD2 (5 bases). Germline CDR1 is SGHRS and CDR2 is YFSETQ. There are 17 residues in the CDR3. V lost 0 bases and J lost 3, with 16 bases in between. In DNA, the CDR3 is TGCGCCAGCAGCTTGGGGGGTAGCGATTATTTCTACAATGAGCAGTTCTTC. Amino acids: CASSLGGSDYFYNEQFF.

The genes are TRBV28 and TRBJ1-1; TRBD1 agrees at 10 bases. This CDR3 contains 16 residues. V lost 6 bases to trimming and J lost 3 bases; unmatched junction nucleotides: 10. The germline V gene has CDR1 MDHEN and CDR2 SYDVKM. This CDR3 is CASSMDRGRGDTEAFF. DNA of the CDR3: TGTGCCAGCAGCATGGACAGGGGGAGGGGGGACACTGAAGCTTTCTTT.

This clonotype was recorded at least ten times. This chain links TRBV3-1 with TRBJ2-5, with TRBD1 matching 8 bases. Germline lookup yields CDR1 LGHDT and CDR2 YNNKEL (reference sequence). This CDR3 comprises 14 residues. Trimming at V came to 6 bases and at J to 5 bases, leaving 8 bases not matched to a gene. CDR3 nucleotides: TGTGCCAGCAGGCCGACAGGGGTATCGGAGACCCAGTACTTC. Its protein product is CASRPTGVSETQYF.

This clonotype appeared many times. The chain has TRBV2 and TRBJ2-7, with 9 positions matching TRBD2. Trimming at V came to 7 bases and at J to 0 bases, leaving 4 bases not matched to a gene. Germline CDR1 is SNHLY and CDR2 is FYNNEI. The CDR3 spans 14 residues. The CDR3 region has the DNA TGTGCCAGCACATATAGCGGGAGCTCCTACGAGCAGTACTTC. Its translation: CASTYSGSSYEQYF.

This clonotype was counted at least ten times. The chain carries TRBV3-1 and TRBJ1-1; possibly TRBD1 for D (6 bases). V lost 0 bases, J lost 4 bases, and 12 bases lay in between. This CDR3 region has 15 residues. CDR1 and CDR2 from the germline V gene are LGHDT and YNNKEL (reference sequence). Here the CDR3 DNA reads TGTGCCAGCAGCCAAGACCTGGGGGCGGGCACTGAAGCTTTCTTT. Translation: CASSQDLGAGTEAFF.

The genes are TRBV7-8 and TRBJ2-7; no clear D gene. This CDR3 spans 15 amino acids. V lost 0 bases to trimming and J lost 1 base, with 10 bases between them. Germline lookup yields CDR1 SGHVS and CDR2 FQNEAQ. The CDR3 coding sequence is TGTGCCAGCAGCTTAGCGGTTGGGGAATCCTACGAGCAGTACTTC. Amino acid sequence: CASSLAVGESYEQYF. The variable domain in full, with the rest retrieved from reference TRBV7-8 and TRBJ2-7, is GAGVSQSPRYKVAKRGQDVALRCDPISGHVSLFWYQQALGQGPEFLTYFQNEAQLDKSGLPSDRFFAERPEGSVSTLKIQRTQQEDSAVYLCASSLAVGESYEQYFGPGTRLTVT.

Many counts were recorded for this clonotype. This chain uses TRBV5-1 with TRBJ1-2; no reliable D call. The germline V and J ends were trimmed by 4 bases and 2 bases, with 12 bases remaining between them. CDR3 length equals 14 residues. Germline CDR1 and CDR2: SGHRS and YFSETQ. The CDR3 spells CASSITDGNYGYTF. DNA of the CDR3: TGCGCCAGCAGCATCACCGACGGGAACTATGGCTACACCTTC.

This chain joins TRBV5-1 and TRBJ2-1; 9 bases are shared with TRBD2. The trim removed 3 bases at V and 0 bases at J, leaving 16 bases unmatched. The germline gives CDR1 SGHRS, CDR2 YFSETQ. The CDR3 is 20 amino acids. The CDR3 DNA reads TGCGCCAGCAGCTCGCGCGGGGGGGGCGGGGGCTCGAGCTCCTACAATGAGCAGTTCTTC. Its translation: CASSSRGGGGGSSSYNEQFF.